This TCR beta chain was captured by sequencing in a study of identical twins. From germline, CDR1 is DFQATT and CDR2 SNEGSKA (reference sequence). This CDR3 is 13 amino acids long. The germline V and J ends were trimmed by 6 bases and 2 bases, with 14 bases remaining between them. This clonotype was found a few times. TCRdb recomputed calls from the 5' RACE reads with MiXCR, one row per CDR3 protein. The data hold 250,000 to 350,000 distinct CDR3 sequences, with around 9.7% observed a single time. This same sample was also part of a study on yellow fever vaccine responses in identical twins.

The sample consisted of CD8+ T cells sorted from blood. The V call is TRBV20-1, the J call TRBJ2-7; the D gene is possibly TRBD2 (6 bases). The receptor was isolated from a woman aged 18-29 years in good health. CDR3 coding DNA: TGCAGTGCGCGAGGACTAATTACCTACGAGCAGTACTTC. As protein: CSARGLITYEQYF.